A selection of T cell receptor beta chains follows, all from one sample in a study of T cell changes during pregnancy in multiple sclerosis. Clones were read by immunoSEQ multiplex PCR, and TCRdb kept only the in-frame ones, dropping some. The table has tens of thousands of clones, roughly nine tenths seen once. This specimen consisted of CD8+ T cells from peripheral blood mononuclear cells, obtained in the first trimester of pregnancy. The receptor set was obtained from a female donor with multiple sclerosis, enrolled in a pregnancy study. Each CDR3 is given with its conserved first and last residue. The order of the fields is V gene, clone size, J gene, D gene, CDR3 protein, CDR3 DNA. The D gene is left open where the match is weak. Size tells how often a clone was seen (once, few, many) or the class of an expanded clone, and some rows leave it out.

TRBV4-1,NA,TRBJ2-7,TRBD2,CASSRTSGESYEQYF,TGCGCCAGCAGCCGAACTAGCGGGGAATCCTACGAGCAGTACTTC
TRBV9,NA,TRBJ1-5,NA,CASSDDGTYNQPQHF,TGTGCCAGCAGCGATGACGGGACATATAATCAGCCCCAGCATTTT
TRBV20-1,NA,TRBJ2-7,NA,CSADTDYEQYF,TGCAGTGCTGATACTGATTACGAGCAGTACTTC
TRBV7-5,NA,TRBJ1-5,NA,CVRSSGTGNQPQHF,TGTGTCAGAAGCTCCGGGACAGGGAATCAGCCCCAGCATTTT
TRBV27,NA,TRBJ2-3,TRBD1,CATAGTGVWDTQYF,TGTGCCACCGCCGGGACAGGGGTCTGGGATACGCAGTATTTT
TRBV12-5,NA,TRBJ1-2,TRBD1,CASGSPGTGYGYTF,TGTGCTAGTGGCTCCCCCGGGACAGGCTATGGCTACACCTTC
TRBV4-3,NA,TRBJ2-2,NA,CASSRSSLANTGELFF,TGCGCCAGCAGCCGGAGTAGTCTCGCGAACACCGGGGAGCTGTTTTTT
TRBV4-3,few,TRBJ2-7,NA,CASSQEGGAQIATDEQYF,TGCGCCAGCAGCCAAGAAGGAGGAGCCCAAATAGCGACGGACGAGCAGTACTTC
TRBV7-6,NA,TRBJ2-7,NA,CASSTMAGTPLEQYF,TGTGCCAGCAGTACAATGGCAGGTACCCCTCTCGAGCAGTACTTC
TRBV10-3,NA,TRBJ2-2,TRBD2,CAISEFWIAGVTGELFF,TGTGCCATCAGTGAGTTTTGGATAGCGGGAGTCACCGGGGAGCTGTTTTTT
TRBV19,NA,TRBJ2-7,TRBD2,CASSIEAGVSYEQYF,TGTGCCAGTAGTATAGAAGCGGGGGTCTCCTACGAGCAGTACTTC
TRBV29-1,NA,TRBJ2-1,TRBD2,CSVEGIAGVTRKSSYNEQFF,TGCAGCGTTGAAGGGATAGCGGGAGTAACAAGAAAGAGCTCCTACAATGAGCAGTTCTTC
TRBV5-4,NA,TRBJ2-3,TRBD2,CASSGIAGVDTQYF,TGTGCCAGCAGCGGAATAGCGGGAGTTGATACGCAGTATTTT
TRBV30,NA,TRBJ1-6,TRBD1,CAWESGTGNSPLHF,TGTGCCTGGGAGTCCGGGACAGGGAATTCACCCCTCCACTTT
TRBV4-1,once,TRBJ1-5,NA,CASSQEGDQPQHF,TGCGCCAGCAGCCAAGAAGGGGATCAGCCCCAGCATTTT
TRBV5-1,NA,TRBJ1-1,TRBD1,CASSPYRGANTEAFF,TGCGCCAGCTCCCCCTACAGGGGTGCGAACACTGAAGCTTTCTTT
TRBV28,NA,TRBJ2-7,NA,CASRPTVLPYEQYF,TGTGCCAGCAGGCCCACAGTATTACCCTACGAGCAGTACTTC
TRBV4-1,once,TRBJ2-3,TRBD2,CASSQLAGGSDTQYF,TGCGCCAGCAGCCAACTTGCGGGGGGGTCCGATACGCAGTATTTT
TRBV12-5,NA,TRBJ1-2,NA,CASGPGLLYGYTF,TGTGCTAGTGGCCCTGGACTTCTCTATGGCTACACCTTC
TRBV28,NA,TRBJ2-7,NA,CASSFTQDYEQYF,TGTGCCAGCAGTTTCACGCAGGACTACGAGCAGTACTTC
TRBV18,NA,TRBJ1-2,NA,CASSPPPTGKVSGYTF,TGTGCCAGCTCACCTCCTCCAACAGGGAAAGTCTCTGGCTACACCTTC
TRBV11-2,NA,TRBJ1-1,NA,CASSFAGTLNTEAFF,TGTGCCAGCAGCTTCGCCGGGACTCTGAACACTGAAGCTTTCTTT
TRBV5-1,NA,TRBJ1-5,NA,CASSPVHFNQPQHF,TGCGCCAGCAGCCCGGTTCACTTCAATCAGCCCCAGCATTTT
TRBV30,few,TRBJ1-2,NA,CAWGQRVHYGYTF,TGTGCCTGGGGACAGCGAGTCCACTATGGCTACACCTTC
TRBV28,NA,TRBJ1-2,NA,CASRTGKPPSVGTF,TGTGCCAGCAGGACCGGGAAACCGCCTTCGGTTGGGACCTTC
TRBV5-1,NA,TRBJ2-7,NA,CASSLEGGTYEQYF,TGCGCCAGCAGCTTGGAGGGCGGGACCTACGAGCAGTACTTC
TRBV4-2,NA,TRBJ2-7,TRBD2,CASSPEGREDEQYF,TGTGCCAGCTCTCCGGAGGGGAGGGAGGACGAGCAGTACTTC
TRBV6-1,NA,TRBJ1-2,TRBD1,CASSEWDRGHTYGYTF,TGTGCCAGCAGTGAATGGGACAGGGGGCACACCTATGGCTACACCTTC
TRBV10-3,NA,TRBJ1-2,TRBD1,CAIKFGQAVDGYTF,TGTGCCATCAAATTTGGACAGGCAGTCGATGGCTACACCTTC
TRBV6-1,NA,TRBJ2-3,NA,CASSTRQRTDTQYF,TGTGCCAGCAGTACCCGACAGAGGACAGATACGCAGTATTTT
TRBV1,NA,TRBJ2-7,NA,CTSSFATYEQYF,TGCACCAGCAGCTTCGCTACCTACGAGCAGTACTTC
TRBV19,once,TRBJ2-1,TRBD2,CASSPLVAGGDNEQFF,TGTGCCAGTAGTCCCCTCGTAGCGGGAGGCGACAATGAGCAGTTCTTC
TRBV5-1,NA,TRBJ2-1,TRBD1,CASSLGTGGNNEQFF,TGCGCCAGCAGCTTGGGCACAGGGGGGAACAATGAGCAGTTCTTC
TRBV10-2,NA,TRBJ2-1,TRBD2,CASSDVWGGRYNEQFF,TGCGCCAGCAGTGATGTGTGGGGCGGGAGATACAATGAGCAGTTCTTC
TRBV5-1,NA,TRBJ1-2,NA,CASSPPLGQRYGYTF,TGCGCCAGCAGTCCTCCCCTTGGACAGCGATATGGCTACACCTTC
TRBV7-9,NA,TRBJ2-7,NA,CASSLSGGRGVNSYEQYF,TGTGCCAGCAGCTTATCCGGCGGAAGGGGCGTGAACTCCTACGAGCAGTACTTC
TRBV18,NA,TRBJ1-2,TRBD1,CASSPPTGEDGYTF,TGTGCCAGCTCCCCTCCTACAGGGGAGGATGGCTACACCTTC
TRBV7-9,once,TRBJ2-1,NA,CASSLVLAYNEQFF,TGTGCCAGCAGCTTAGTCCTAGCCTACAATGAGCAGTTCTTC
TRBV5-6,once,TRBJ2-4,TRBD1,CASRNYRGRNIQYF,TGTGCCAGCAGGAACTACAGGGGGAGAAACATTCAGTACTTC
TRBV30,NA,TRBJ2-7,TRBD1,CAFPGTGTYEQYF,TGTGCCTTTCCCGGGACAGGGACCTACGAGCAGTACTTC
TRBV6-1,NA,TRBJ2-5,TRBD2,CASSAAGGFGETQYF,TGTGCCAGCAGTGCGGCGGGAGGGTTTGGAGAGACCCAGTACTTC
TRBV2,NA,TRBJ1-1,NA,CASSGYGGNTEAFF,TGTGCCAGCAGCGGATACGGAGGGAACACTGAAGCTTTCTTT